This TCR beta chain was captured in a study of response to subunit inactivated influenza vaccine. General observations from the study: Authors suggested that a seasonal influenza vaccination recruits few new T cells each time.

The V and J ends lost 5 bases and 7 bases respectively, with 14 bases between them. The CDR3 runs 13 residues. From the RT-PCR reads, TCRdb called clonotypes with MiXCR, one entry per CDR3 protein. The table records a few hundred thousand distinct CDR3 sequences, 12% of them present only once. This clonotype showed up just a few times. Antigen specificity is unknown. The sequencing here drew on non-naive T cells sorted from PBMCs, taken around 15 days before vaccination. The source of this sequence is a man in his fifties who received an inactivated influenza vaccine. The J gene is TRBJ2-5, the V gene TRBV12-3 or TRBV12-4; weak D call: TRBD2 (6 bases). CDR3 sequence reads: CASSPRVGGTQYF. Here the CDR3 DNA reads TGTGCCAGCAGTCCCAGGGTGGGGGGGACCCAGTACTTC.